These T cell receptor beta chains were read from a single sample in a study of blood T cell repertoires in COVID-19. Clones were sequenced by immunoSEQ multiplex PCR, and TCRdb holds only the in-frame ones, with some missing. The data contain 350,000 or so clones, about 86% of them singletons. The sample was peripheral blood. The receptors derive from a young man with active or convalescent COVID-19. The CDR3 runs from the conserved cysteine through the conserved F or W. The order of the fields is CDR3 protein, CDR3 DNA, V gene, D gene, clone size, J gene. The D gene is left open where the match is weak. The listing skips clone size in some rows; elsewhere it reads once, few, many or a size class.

CDR3: CATSDVGQGVADTQYF
DNA: TGTGCCACCAGTGACGTAGGTCAAGGGGTGGCAGATACGCAGTATTTT
V: TRBV24-1
D: -
size: -
J: TRBJ2-3

CDR3: CASSLTPVRENEKLFF
DNA: TGTGCCAGCAGCTTAACTCCCGTCCGAGAGAATGAAAAACTGTTTTTT
V: TRBV7-3
D: -
size: -
J: TRBJ1-4

CDR3: CASTDGLAGDVDTQYF
DNA: TGCGCCAGCACCGATGGACTAGCGGGGGATGTGGATACGCAGTATTTT
V: TRBV4-1
D: TRBD2
size: once
J: TRBJ2-3

CDR3: CASSYSRVEQFF
DNA: TGTGCCAGCAGTTACTCGAGAGTTGAGCAGTTCTTC
V: TRBV6-2/TRBV6-3
D: -
size: -
J: TRBJ2-1

CDR3: CASSPGQSFIGYTF
DNA: TGTGCCAGCAGCCCTGGACAGTCTTTTATTGGCTACACCTTC
V: TRBV9
D: -
size: -
J: TRBJ1-2

CDR3: CASSFGTDTQYF
DNA: TGTGCCAGTAGTTTCGGCACAGATACGCAGTATTTT
V: TRBV19
D: -
size: -
J: TRBJ2-3

CDR3: CASSPSGMDTQYF
DNA: TGTGCCAGCAGCCCCAGCGGCATGGATACGCAGTATTTT
V: TRBV7-7
D: -
size: -
J: TRBJ2-3

CDR3: CASSFSENGQFF
DNA: TGTGCCAGCAGCTTTAGCGAGAACGGTCAGTTCTTC
V: TRBV7-2
D: -
size: -
J: TRBJ2-1

CDR3: CATSSHPPGQGYEQYF
DNA: TGTGCCACCAGCAGCCACCCCCCGGGACAGGGCTACGAGCAGTACTTC
V: TRBV15
D: TRBD1
size: -
J: TRBJ2-7

CDR3: CASSQVDSKLFF
DNA: TGTGCCAGCAGCCAAGTAGACAGTAAACTGTTTTTT
V: TRBV3-1/TRBV3-2
D: -
size: -
J: TRBJ1-4

CDR3: CASSPRGRDLNTEAFF
DNA: TGTGCCAGTAGTCCTCGCGGCAGGGATTTGAACACTGAAGCTTTCTTT
V: TRBV19
D: -
size: -
J: TRBJ1-1

CDR3: CASSLAGTSGAYNEQFF
DNA: TGTGCCAGCAGCTTAGCTGGGACTAGCGGGGCCTACAATGAGCAGTTCTTC
V: TRBV7-2
D: TRBD2
size: once
J: TRBJ2-1

CDR3: CASSQEGTSLYNEQFF
DNA: TGCGCCAGCAGCCAAGAGGGGACTAGCCTATACAATGAGCAGTTCTTC
V: TRBV4-3
D: TRBD2
size: once
J: TRBJ2-1

CDR3: CASSRRQGGVYEQYF
DNA: TGTGCCAGCAGCCGTCGACAGGGGGGGGTCTACGAGCAGTACTTC
V: TRBV11-3
D: TRBD1
size: -
J: TRBJ2-7

CDR3: CASSTGQNYGYTF
DNA: TGTGCCAGTAGTACGGGACAGAACTATGGCTACACCTTC
V: TRBV19
D: TRBD1
size: few
J: TRBJ1-2

CDR3: CATSGQGLNTEAFF
DNA: TGTGCCACTTCAGGACAGGGGCTGAACACTGAAGCTTTCTTT
V: TRBV6-5
D: TRBD1
size: -
J: TRBJ1-1

CDR3: CASSQDSGTAYTGELFF
DNA: TGTGCCAGCAGCCAAGACTCCGGGACAGCTTACACCGGGGAGCTGTTTTTT
V: TRBV3-1/TRBV3-2
D: TRBD1
size: -
J: TRBJ2-2

CDR3: CSVVRGQETQYF
DNA: TGCAGCGTTGTGAGAGGCCAAGAGACCCAGTACTTC
V: TRBV29-1
D: -
size: -
J: TRBJ2-5

CDR3: CASSLVSLTHEQYF
DNA: TGTGCCAGCAGCTTGGTTTCCCTAACCCACGAGCAGTACTTC
V: TRBV5-5
D: -
size: -
J: TRBJ2-7

CDR3: CASSVRPAADSLYEQYF
DNA: TGTGCCAGCAGCGTAAGGCCGGCGGCGGACTCCCTCTACGAGCAGTACTTC
V: TRBV9
D: -
size: -
J: TRBJ2-7

CDR3: CASSLRGGPYGYTF
DNA: TGCGCCAGCAGCTTGCGTGGAGGGCCCTATGGCTACACCTTC
V: TRBV5-1
D: -
size: -
J: TRBJ1-2

CDR3: CASIPQPRGEQFF
DNA: TGTGCCAGCATTCCCCAACCCAGGGGTGAGCAGTTCTTC
V: TRBV28
D: -
size: once
J: TRBJ2-1

CDR3: CSARFQETQYF
DNA: TGCAGTGCTCGGTTTCAAGAGACCCAGTACTTC
V: TRBV20-1
D: -
size: -
J: TRBJ2-5

CDR3: CASNPSGSLFTDTQYF
DNA: TGTGCCAGCAACCCCTCCGGGAGTCTATTCACAGATACGCAGTATTTT
V: TRBV5-6
D: -
size: -
J: TRBJ2-3